The 17 T cell receptor beta chains below come from one sample, sequenced in a study of blood T cell repertoires in COVID-19 (dated by TCRdb to the early 2020s). Preparation of the library involved the immunoSEQ multiplex PCR assay. Held by TCRdb, this immuneACCESS table contains in-frame sequences only and omits some clones. Under half of the omission traces to an unresolved V gene where checked; the cause of the rest is unknown. This sample gives fewer than 200,000 clones in total; about 86% of them show up just once. The ten biggest clones cover 0.88% of the sample. The material sequenced was peripheral blood. The receptors originated from a woman aged 18-29 years who had recovered from COVID-19.

The chain combines TRBV28 with TRBJ1-2; TRBD1 is a possible D gene (5 bases). Germline V lookup: CDR1 MDHEN, CDR2 SYDVKM. Deletions cut 7 bases from V and 8 bases from J, with 17 bases between. This CDR3 spans 13 amino acids. The CDR3 nucleotides read TGTGCCAGCATGGGACTCCGCCAGGCGGGCTACACCTTC. Its translation: CASMGLRQAGYTF.

V and J are TRBV19 and TRBJ1-2; TRBD1 aligns across 9 bases. V shed 5 bases, J shed 7 bases, and the junction held 5 bases outside the gene matches. Germline CDR1 LNHDA, CDR2 SQIVND (reference sequence). This CDR3 has 13 residues. The CDR3 here is CASSLDRGSGYTF. The CDR3 DNA follows: TGTGCCAGTAGTCTGGACAGGGGTTCTGGCTACACCTTC.

The rearrangement links TRBV27 to TRBJ1-2, with 12 bases identical to TRBD1. The CDR3 is made up of 15 amino acids. Germline CDR1 MNHEY, CDR2 SMNVEV (reference sequence). V lost 4 bases and J lost 4; bases outside the gene matches: 4. CDR3 sequence: CASSWTGQGAYGYTF. CDR3 coding DNA: TGTGCCAGCAGTTGGACGGGACAGGGGGCCTATGGCTACACCTTC.

The chain is built from TRBV7-2 and TRBJ2-3, with D uncertain. From germline, CDR1 is SGHTA and CDR2 FQGNSA. CDR3 length equals 16 residues. Trimming left V 5 bases short and J 0 bases short, with 15 bases between. The CDR3 DNA sequence: TGTGCCAGCAGCCTGACGACTTCCACTAGCACAGATACGCAGTATTTT. As protein: CASSLTTSTSTDTQYF.

This chain's CDR3 is CASSEQGNTEAFF. Here the CDR3 DNA reads TGTGCCAGCAGTGAACAGGGGAACACTGAAGCTTTCTTT. J is TRBJ1-1 and V is TRBV2; TRBD1 is a possible D gene (5 bases). The CDR3 length is 13 residues. V was shortened by 2 bases and J by 1 base, with 5 bases between the two germline ends. Germline CDR1 reads SNHLY; CDR2 reads FYNNEI.

This rearrangement joins TRBV19 to TRBJ1-5; TRBD1 is a possible D gene (5 bases). V shed 11 bases and J shed 2 bases, with 10 bases lying between them. From germline, CDR1 is LNHDA and CDR2 SQIVND (reference sequence). The CDR3 is made up of 12 amino acids. The CDR3 spells CASARGNQPQHF. Written as DNA, the CDR3 is TGTGCCTCGGCCAGGGGCAATCAGCCCCAGCATTTT. The entire variable domain, with the rest obtained from reference TRBV19 and TRBJ1-5, is as follows: DGGITQSPKYLFRKEGQNVTLSCEQNLNHDAMYWYRQDPGQGLRLIYYSQIVNDFQKGDIAEGYSVSREKKESFPLTVTSAQKNPTAFYLCASARGNQPQHFGDGTRLSIL.

The chain uses TRBV6-4 and TRBJ2-3; tentative D call: TRBD1 (5 bases). This CDR3 spans 14 amino acids. Germline V lookup: CDR1 MRHNA, CDR2 SNTAGT. Trimming took 4 bases from V and 4 from J, leaving 12 bases between them. The CDR3 protein is CASSAQGSPDTQYF. The CDR3 DNA sequence: TGTGCCAGCAGTGCCCAGGGATCCCCAGATACGCAGTATTTT.

J is TRBJ2-1 and V is TRBV6-5; 7 bases are a match to TRBD1. Unmatched junction bases numbered 10, after V lost 7 bases and J lost 4 bases. Germline V gene lookup returns CDR1 MNHEY and CDR2 SVGAGI. This CDR3 comprises 15 residues. The CDR3 here is CASTKRSRGYNEQFF. The CDR3 nucleotides are TGTGCCAGCACAAAGAGGTCCAGGGGGTACAATGAGCAGTTCTTC.

The table lists this clone with a few counts. The rearrangement links TRBV2 to TRBJ2-1; 12 bases align to TRBD2. The CDR3 extends over 15 amino acids. Germline lookup yields CDR1 SNHLY and CDR2 FYNNEI. Trimming removed 7 bases from V and 3 bases from J; junction bases left unmatched: 4. CDR3: CASTRTSGNYNEQFF. The CDR3 DNA reads as TGTGCCAGCACTCGGACTAGCGGGAACTACAATGAGCAGTTCTTC.

The table lists this clone with a few counts. This chain joins TRBV15 and TRBJ2-1; D unresolved. The germline CDR1 and CDR2 sequences are LNHNV and YYDKDF (reference sequence). V lost 5 bases and J 6 bases, leaving 8 bases between the germline ends. The CDR3 totals 12 residues. The CDR3 region has the DNA TGTGCCACCAGCCCCTCTCTCAATGAGCAGTTCTTC. Residues: CATSPSLNEQFF.

V and J are TRBV14 and TRBJ1-2, with D unresolved. CDR3 length: 15 residues. Germline V gene sequence: CDR1 SGHDN, CDR2 FVKESK. Trimming removed 2 bases from V and 4 bases from J, with 14 bases in between. Written as DNA, the CDR3 is TGTGCCAGCAGCCAAAAGCAAGAGGAGATCTATGGCTACACCTTC. This sequence encodes CASSQKQEEIYGYTF.

This clone was recorded a few times. This chain uses TRBV5-1 with TRBJ2-3, with D perhaps TRBD2 (5 bases). Germline V gene data show CDR1 as SGHRS and CDR2 as YFSETQ. Trimming pared 3 bases from V and 4 bases from J, leaving 12 bases between. The CDR3 contains 14 residues. The CDR3 loop reads CASSSGDYPDTQYF. CDR3 nucleotide sequence: TGCGCCAGCAGCTCCGGAGACTACCCAGATACGCAGTATTTT.

The genes are TRBV4-3 and TRBJ2-3; 9 nucleotides align to TRBD2. CDR1 and CDR2 (germline): LGHNA, YSLEER. Unmatched junction bases numbered 5, after V lost 4 bases and J lost 3 bases. CDR3 length equals 15 residues. Here the CDR3 reads CASSPREGVTDTQYF. CDR3 DNA: TGCGCCAGCAGCCCGCGGGAGGGCGTGACAGATACGCAGTATTTT.

This clone was picked up one time. The gene calls are TRBV3-1 (or the pseudogene TRBV3-2) and TRBJ2-2, with 10 bases aligning to TRBD2. The CDR3 spans 19 residues. The J segment lost 4 bases and the V segment lost 5 bases, leaving 16 bases of the junction unmatched. CDR1 is LGHDT and CDR2 is YNNKEL in the germline V gene (reference sequence). Written as DNA, the CDR3 is TGTGCCAGCAGCGCCAGGGTTCCGGCGGGACTAGCGACCACCGGGGAGCTGTTTTTT. It is translated as CASSARVPAGLATTGELFF.

This chain links TRBV12-3 or TRBV12-4 with TRBJ1-2; D gene uncertain. With 5 bases removed from V and 4 bases from J, the gap between germline ends came to 8 bases. This CDR3 comprises 12 residues. The CDR3 loop reads CASSPDFYGYTF. CDR3 sequence (DNA): TGTGCCAGCAGTCCAGACTTCTATGGCTACACCTTC.

J is TRBJ1-1 and V is TRBV7-2; TRBD1 matches 9 bases. J lost 5 bases, V lost 1 base, and 8 bases had no gene match. Germline CDR1 SGHTA, CDR2 FQGNSA. The CDR3 totals 16 residues. CDR3 bases: TGTGCCAGCAGCTTAGGGGGGCCGGGACAGGGTACTGAAGCTTTCTTT. Its translation is CASSLGGPGQGTEAFF.

The chain carries TRBV3-1 (or the pseudogene TRBV3-2) and TRBJ2-4; D possibly corresponds to TRBD1 (5 bases). The CDR3 is 12 amino acids. CDR1 and CDR2 from the germline V gene are LGHDT and YNNKEL (reference sequence). Trimming removed 1 base at V and 9 bases at J, with 7 bases between. CDR3 coding DNA: TGTGCCAGCAGCCAAGTGCAGGGCATTCAGTACTTC. Amino acids: CASSQVQGIQYF.